This TCR beta chain was captured in a study of blood T cells in healthy people across ages. Primed by a sample-barcoded 5' primer and a J-beta primer mix, a second PCR proceeded for 7 to 11 cycles. TCRdb analysed the 5' RACE reads with MiXCR anew, one entry per CDR3 protein. The data contain about 1.8 million distinct CDR3 sequences, around 50% of them singletons. CDR3 size: 14 residues. The V gene lost 3 bases and the J gene lost 7 bases, with 15 bases spanning the gap. The receptor was derived from a middle-aged woman in good health. The chain links TRBV12-3 or TRBV12-4 to TRBJ1-2; D possibly corresponds to TRBD1 (6 bases). Specimen: blood. Here the CDR3 reads CASSFNAGAGGYTF. Here the CDR3 DNA reads TGTGCCAGCAGTTTCAACGCGGGGGCTGGTGGCTACACCTTC.